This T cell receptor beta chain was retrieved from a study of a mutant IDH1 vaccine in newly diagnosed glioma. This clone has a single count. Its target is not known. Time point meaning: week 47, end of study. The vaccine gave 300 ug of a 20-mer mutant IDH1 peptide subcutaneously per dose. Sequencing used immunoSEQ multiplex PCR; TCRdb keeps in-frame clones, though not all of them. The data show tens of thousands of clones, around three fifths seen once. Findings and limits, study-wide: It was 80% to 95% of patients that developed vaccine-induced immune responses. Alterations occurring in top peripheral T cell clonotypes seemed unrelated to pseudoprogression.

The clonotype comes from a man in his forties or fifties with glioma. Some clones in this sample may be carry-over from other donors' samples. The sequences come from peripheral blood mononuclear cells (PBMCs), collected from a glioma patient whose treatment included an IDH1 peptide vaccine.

The CDR3 loop reads CASTNPQGGSKGYTF. The CDR3 DNA follows: TGTGCCAGCACCAACCCACAAGGAGGTTCAAAGGGCTACACCTTC. This chain links TRBV6-5 with TRBJ1-2; D is unclear. Germline values: CDR1 MNHEY, CDR2 SVGAGI. The V and J ends lost 7 bases and 8 bases respectively, with 23 bases between them. The CDR3 has 15 residues.